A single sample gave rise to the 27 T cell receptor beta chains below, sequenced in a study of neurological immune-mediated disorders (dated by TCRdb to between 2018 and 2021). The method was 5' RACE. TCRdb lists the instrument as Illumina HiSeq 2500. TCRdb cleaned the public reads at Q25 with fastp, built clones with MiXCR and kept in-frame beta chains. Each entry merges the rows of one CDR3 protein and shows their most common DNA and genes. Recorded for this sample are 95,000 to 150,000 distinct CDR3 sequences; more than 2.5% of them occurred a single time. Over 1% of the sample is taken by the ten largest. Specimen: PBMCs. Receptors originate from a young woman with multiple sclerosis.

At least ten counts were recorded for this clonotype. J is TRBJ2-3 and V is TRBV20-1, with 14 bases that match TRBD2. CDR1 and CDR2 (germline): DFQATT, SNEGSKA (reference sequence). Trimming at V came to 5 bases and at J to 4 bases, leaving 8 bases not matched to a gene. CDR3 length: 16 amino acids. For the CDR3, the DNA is TGCAGTGCTGGGGGGACTAGCGGGAGTAGCGCAGATACGCAGTATTTT. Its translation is CSAGGTSGSSADTQYF.

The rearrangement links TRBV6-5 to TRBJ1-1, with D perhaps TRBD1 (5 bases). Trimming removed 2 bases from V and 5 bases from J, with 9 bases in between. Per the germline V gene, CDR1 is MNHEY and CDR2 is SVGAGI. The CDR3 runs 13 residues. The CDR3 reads CASSYGAQTEAFF. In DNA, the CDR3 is TGTGCCAGCAGTTACGGGGCTCAGACTGAAGCTTTCTTT.

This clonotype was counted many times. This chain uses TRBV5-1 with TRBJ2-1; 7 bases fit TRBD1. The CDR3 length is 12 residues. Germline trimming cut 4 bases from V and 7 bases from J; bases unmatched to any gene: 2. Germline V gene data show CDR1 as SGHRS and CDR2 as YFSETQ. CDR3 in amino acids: CASSPQGNEQFF. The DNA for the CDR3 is TGCGCCAGCAGCCCACAGGGGAATGAGCAGTTCTTC.

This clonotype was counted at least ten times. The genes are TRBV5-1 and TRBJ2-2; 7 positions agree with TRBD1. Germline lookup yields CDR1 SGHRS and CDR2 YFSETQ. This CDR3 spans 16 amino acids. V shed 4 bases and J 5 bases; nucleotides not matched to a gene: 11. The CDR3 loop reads CASSLATGIRTGELFF. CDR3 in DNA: TGCGCCAGCAGCCTGGCGACAGGGATTCGAACCGGGGAGCTGTTTTTT.

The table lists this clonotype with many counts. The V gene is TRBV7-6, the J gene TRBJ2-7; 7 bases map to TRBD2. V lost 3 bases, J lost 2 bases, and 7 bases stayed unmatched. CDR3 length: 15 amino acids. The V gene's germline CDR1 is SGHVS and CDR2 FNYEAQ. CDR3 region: CASSLGEGQTYEQYF. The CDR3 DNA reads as TGTGCCAGCAGCTTGGGGGAGGGGCAGACCTACGAGCAGTACTTC.

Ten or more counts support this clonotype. The CDR3 bases are TGTGCCAGCCGACAGGGGGGCTACGAGCAGTACTTC. It is translated as CASRQGGYEQYF. The chain combines TRBV5-6 with TRBJ2-7; 9 bases map to TRBD1. From germline, CDR1 is SGHDT and CDR2 YYEEEE. The CDR3 consists of 12 residues. V lost 7 bases and J lost 3; bases outside the gene matches: 2.

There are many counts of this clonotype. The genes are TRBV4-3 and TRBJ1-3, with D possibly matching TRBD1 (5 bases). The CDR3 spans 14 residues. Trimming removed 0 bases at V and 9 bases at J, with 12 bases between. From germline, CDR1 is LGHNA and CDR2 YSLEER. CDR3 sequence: CASSQDPREGTIYF. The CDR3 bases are TGCGCCAGCAGCCAAGATCCCAGGGAGGGCACCATATATTTT.

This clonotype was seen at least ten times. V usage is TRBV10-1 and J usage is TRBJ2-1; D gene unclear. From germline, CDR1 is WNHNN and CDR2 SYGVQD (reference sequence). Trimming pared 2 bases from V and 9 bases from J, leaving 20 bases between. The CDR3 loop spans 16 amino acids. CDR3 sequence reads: CASSEHRAPRTSEQFF. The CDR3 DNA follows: TGCGCCAGCAGTGAGCATCGGGCCCCAAGAACGAGTGAGCAGTTCTTC.

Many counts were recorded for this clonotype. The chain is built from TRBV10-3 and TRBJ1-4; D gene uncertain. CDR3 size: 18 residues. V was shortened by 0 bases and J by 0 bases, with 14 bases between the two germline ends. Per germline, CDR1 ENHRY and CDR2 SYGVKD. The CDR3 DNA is TGTGCCATCAGTGAGTCGCATGGCGAGGTGCCAACTAATGAAAAACTGTTTTTT. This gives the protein CAISESHGEVPTNEKLFF.

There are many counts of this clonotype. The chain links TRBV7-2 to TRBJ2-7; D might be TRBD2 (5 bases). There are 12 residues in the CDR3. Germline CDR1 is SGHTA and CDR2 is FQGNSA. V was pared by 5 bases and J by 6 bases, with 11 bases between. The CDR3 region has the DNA TGTGCCAGCAGCCGACCACGGGGCGAGCAGTACTTC. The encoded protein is CASSRPRGEQYF.

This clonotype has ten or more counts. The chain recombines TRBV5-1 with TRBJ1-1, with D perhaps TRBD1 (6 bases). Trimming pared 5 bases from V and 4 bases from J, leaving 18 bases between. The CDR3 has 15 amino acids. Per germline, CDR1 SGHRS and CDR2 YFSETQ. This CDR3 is CASSRDNPILTEAFF. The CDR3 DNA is TGCGCCAGCAGTAGGGACAACCCTATCCTCACTGAAGCTTTCTTT.

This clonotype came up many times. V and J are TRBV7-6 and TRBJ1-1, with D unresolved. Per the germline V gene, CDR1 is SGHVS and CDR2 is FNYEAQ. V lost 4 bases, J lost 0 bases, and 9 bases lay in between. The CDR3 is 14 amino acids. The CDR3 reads CASSYAAVNTEAFF. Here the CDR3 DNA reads TGTGCCAGCAGCTACGCTGCGGTGAACACTGAAGCTTTCTTT.

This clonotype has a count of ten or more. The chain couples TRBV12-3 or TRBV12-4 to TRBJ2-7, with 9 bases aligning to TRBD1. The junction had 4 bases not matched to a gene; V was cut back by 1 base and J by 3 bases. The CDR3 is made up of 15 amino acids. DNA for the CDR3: TGTGCCAGCAGTTTAGGGACAGGGGTTGGCTACGAGCAGTACTTC. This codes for CASSLGTGVGYEQYF.

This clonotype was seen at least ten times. The CDR3 bases are TGTGCCAGCGGTTTACAGGGGGCGAGCTCCTACAATGAGCAGTTCTTC. This sequence encodes CASGLQGASSYNEQFF. The chain employs TRBV7-2 and TRBJ2-1; 9 bases align to TRBD1. After removal of 8 bases from V and 0 bases from J, the junction contained 8 bases not matched to a gene. This CDR3 contains 16 residues. CDR1 and CDR2 from the germline V gene are SGHTA and FQGNSA.

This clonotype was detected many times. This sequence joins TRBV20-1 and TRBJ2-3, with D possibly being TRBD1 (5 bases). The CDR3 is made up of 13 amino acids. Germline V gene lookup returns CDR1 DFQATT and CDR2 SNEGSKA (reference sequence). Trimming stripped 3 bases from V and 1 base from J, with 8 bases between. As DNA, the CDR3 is TGCAGTGCTAGTAAAGGGGGCACAGATACGCAGTATTTT. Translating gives CSASKGGTDTQYF.

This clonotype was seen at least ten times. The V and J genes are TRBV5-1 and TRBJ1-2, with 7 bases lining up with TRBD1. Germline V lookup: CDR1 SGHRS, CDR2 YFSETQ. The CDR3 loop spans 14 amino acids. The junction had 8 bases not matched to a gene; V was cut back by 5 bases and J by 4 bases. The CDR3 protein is CASSLDRLLYGYTF. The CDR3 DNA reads TGCGCCAGCAGTCTGGACAGGTTACTCTATGGCTACACCTTC.

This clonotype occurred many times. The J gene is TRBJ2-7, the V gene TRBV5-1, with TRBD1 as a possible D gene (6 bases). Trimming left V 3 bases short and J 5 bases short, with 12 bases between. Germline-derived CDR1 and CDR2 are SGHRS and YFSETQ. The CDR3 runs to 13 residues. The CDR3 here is CASSWTPGDEQYF. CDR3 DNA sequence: TGCGCCAGCAGCTGGACCCCAGGGGACGAGCAGTACTTC.

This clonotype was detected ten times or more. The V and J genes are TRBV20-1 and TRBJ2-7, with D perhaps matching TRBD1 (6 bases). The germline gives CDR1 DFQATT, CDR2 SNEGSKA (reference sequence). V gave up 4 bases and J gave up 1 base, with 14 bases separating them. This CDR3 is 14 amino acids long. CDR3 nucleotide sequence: TGCAGTGCTAAGAGCGCCCAGGGGTCCTACGAGCAGTACTTC. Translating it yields CSAKSAQGSYEQYF.

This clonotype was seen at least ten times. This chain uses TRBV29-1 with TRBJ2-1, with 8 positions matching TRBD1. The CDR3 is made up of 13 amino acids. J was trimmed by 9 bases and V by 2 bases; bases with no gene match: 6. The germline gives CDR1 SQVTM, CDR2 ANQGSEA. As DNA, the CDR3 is TGCAGCGTTGAACAGGGGGCTGCAGGTGAGCAGTTCTTC. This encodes CSVEQGAAGEQFF.

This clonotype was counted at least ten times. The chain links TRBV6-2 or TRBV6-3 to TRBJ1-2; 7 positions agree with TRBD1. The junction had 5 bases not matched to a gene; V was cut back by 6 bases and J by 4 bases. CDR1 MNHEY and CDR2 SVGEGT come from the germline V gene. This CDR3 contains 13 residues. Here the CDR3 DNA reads TGTGCCAGCAGCCCTCGGACAGGCTATGGCTACACCTTC. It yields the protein CASSPRTGYGYTF.

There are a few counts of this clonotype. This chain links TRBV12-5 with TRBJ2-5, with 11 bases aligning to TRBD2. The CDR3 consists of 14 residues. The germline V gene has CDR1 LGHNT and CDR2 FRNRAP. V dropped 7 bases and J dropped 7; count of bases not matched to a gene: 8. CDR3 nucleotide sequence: TGTGCTAGTGCCGGAATAGCGGGAGGGGTGACCCAGTACTTC. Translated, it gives CASAGIAGGVTQYF.

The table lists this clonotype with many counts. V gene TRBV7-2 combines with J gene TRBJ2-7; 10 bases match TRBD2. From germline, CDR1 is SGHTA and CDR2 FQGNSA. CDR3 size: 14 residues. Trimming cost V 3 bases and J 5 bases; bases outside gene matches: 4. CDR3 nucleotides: TGTGCCAGCAGCTTCCCTAGCGGGAGTGACGAGCAGTACTTC. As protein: CASSFPSGSDEQYF.

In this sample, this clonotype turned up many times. This CDR3 reads CASSPGQSEQFF. The DNA of the CDR3 is TGTGCCAGCAGCCCCGGTCAAAGTGAGCAGTTCTTC. V gene TRBV7-9 combines with J gene TRBJ2-1, with no clear D. CDR3 length: 12 residues. Looked up from germline, CDR1 is SEHNR and CDR2 is FQNEAQ (reference sequence). Trimming shortened V by 5 bases and J by 9 bases, and 11 bases separated the two germline ends.

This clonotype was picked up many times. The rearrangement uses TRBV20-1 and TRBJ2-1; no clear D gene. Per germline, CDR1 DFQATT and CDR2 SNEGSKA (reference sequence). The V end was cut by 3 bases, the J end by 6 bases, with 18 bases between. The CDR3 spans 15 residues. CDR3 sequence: CSASPQTALFNEQFF. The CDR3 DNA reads TGCAGTGCTAGCCCCCAGACTGCACTCTTCAATGAGCAGTTCTTC.

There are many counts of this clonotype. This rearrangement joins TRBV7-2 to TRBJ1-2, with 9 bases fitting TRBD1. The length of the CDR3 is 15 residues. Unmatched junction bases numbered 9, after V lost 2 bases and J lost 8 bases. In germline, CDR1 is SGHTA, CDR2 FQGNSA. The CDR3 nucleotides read TGTGCCAGCAGCTTATCCCCGACAGGGGGAGAGGGCTACACCTTC. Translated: CASSLSPTGGEGYTF. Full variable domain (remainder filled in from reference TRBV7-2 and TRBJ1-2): GAGVSQSPSNKVTEKGKDVELRCDPISGHTALYWYRQSLGQGLEFLIYFQGNSAPDKSGLPSDRFSAERTGGSVSTLTIQRTQQEDSAVYLCASSLSPTGGEGYTFGSGTRLTVV.

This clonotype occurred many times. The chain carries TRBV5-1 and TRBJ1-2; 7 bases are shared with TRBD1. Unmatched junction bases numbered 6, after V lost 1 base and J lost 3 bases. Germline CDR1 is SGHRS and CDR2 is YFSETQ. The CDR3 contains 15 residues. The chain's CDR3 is CASSLTGAIDYGYTF. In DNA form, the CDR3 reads TGCGCCAGCAGCTTGACAGGGGCGATTGACTATGGCTACACCTTC.

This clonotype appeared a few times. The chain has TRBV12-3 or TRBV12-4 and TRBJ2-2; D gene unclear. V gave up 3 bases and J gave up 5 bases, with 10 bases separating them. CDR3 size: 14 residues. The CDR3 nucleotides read TGTGCCAGCAGTTTTTCTCAGTTTACCGGGGAGCTGTTTTTT. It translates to CASSFSQFTGELFF.